This T cell receptor beta chain was observed in a study of T-cell reconstitution after alpha-beta-depleted transplantation in children. This clonotype was seen more than once but under ten times. Its antigen is undetermined. TCRbeta library construction was performed incorporating unique molecular identifiers. TCRdb fed the PCR reads into MiXCR, producing one record per CDR3 protein. The sample lists about 830,000 distinct CDR3 sequences, roughly 15% occurring once. CDR1 KGHDR and CDR2 SFDVKD come from the germline V gene. After removal of 4 bases from V and 3 bases from J, the junction contained 7 bases not matched to a gene. The CDR3 is 15 amino acids. General study findings and limits: Once a year had passed after transplant, T-cell counts and diversity came mostly from newly produced T cells. From surviving recipient T cells and thymic progenitors came the high day-60 TCRbeta diversity observed in some patients. As was reported, about two months after transplant, alpha-beta T cells came from several hundred expanded graft clones.

The TCR originated in a male patient between 5 and 17 years old who had a stem cell transplant for acute lymphoblastic leukemia, so the T cells may come from the graft donor. This specimen consisted of PBMCs, mostly from graft donor cells, obtained 360 days after TCRalphabeta/CD19-depleted stem cell transplant. The chain couples TRBV24-1 to TRBJ2-5; 7 nucleotides align to TRBD1. The CDR3 nucleotides are TGTGCCACCAGTGACCCCCGGACAGGCAAAGAGACCCAGTACTTC. Amino acid sequence: CATSDPRTGKETQYF.